This T cell receptor beta chain appears in the sequencing data of a study of blood T cell repertoires in COVID-19 (TCRdb year 2020). As for the study more broadly: The collaborator samples originated in the United States, Italy and Spain and spanned the acute and convalescent phases of COVID-19. The material from the prospective study consisted of cDNA or gDNA derived from T cells, B-cell-depleted T cells, or PBMCs. Subjects who had been exposed to COVID-19, were actively infected with it, or had recovered from it provided the deeply sampled blood TCRbeta repertoires that made up the dataset. Where available, HLA class I and class II types were obtained from metadata supplied by the sample provider rather than from assay-based typing. Sample metadata almost always included a de-identified subject ID, COVID-19 status, age in years and sex. The samples were drawn from two sources: the first 160 participants of the ongoing ImmuneRACE study, and 950 to 1,500 subjects contributed by 6 global collaborators. The repertoires were made available in a free public database intended to serve as a resource for research on the immune response to SARS-CoV-2. The paper as a whole reports these results and caveats: The amount of clinical and demographic metadata varied by source and participant and was provided uncurated.

Collaborating institutions collected whole blood in K2EDTA tubes following their own protocols. For TCRbeta analysis, collaborators shipped samples in one of three forms: frozen whole blood, isolated PBMCs, or DNA extracted from either of those sample types. On this clone itself: Its recognized antigen is unknown. No much larger clonotype is one base removed from it; base qualities were not supplied.

The immunoSEQ Assay, a bias-controlled multiplex PCR, was used to amplify TCRbeta CDR3 regions from genomic DNA. The published analysis was carried out like this. The number of nucleated cells in each sample was estimated from the amplification of reference gene primers within the assay. Sequence reads were collapsed and filtered to measure the absolute abundance of every unique TCRbeta CDR3 rearrangement. For each sample, productive Simpson clonality was calculated as the square root of Simpson's diversity index across productive rearrangements. TCRdb carries this immuneACCESS record with in-frame sequences only. Its versions omit some clonotypes, under half of them owing to an unresolved V gene in the studies checked, with the rest unexplained. That table supplies the V and J calls and clone size; D and trimming were determined from the DNA. The sample table holds roughly 250,000 clones, of which 83% were seen once. About 7.4% of the sample is in the top ten clones.

This receptor was obtained from a woman aged 50 to 65 with acute or convalescent COVID-19. The source material was peripheral blood.

The CDR3 amino acid sequence is: CAISESVRQGAQPQHF. Read as DNA, the sequence is TGTGCCATCAGTGAATCTGTCCGGCAGGGTGCTCAGCCCCAGCATTTT. The chain was built from TRBV10-3 and TRBJ1-5; TRBD1 is perhaps the D gene, given 5 matching bases. The CDR3 has 16 amino acids, counting the end cysteine and phenylalanine. Of the read, only the CDR3 DNA is kept; its 48 bases are in frame from base 1. Trimming at the junction amounts to 3 bases on V and 6 bases on J, and the germline ends lie 18 bases apart. In the germline V gene, CDR1 corresponds to ENHRY and CDR2 to SYGVKD.